This T cell receptor (beta chain) was sequenced during a study of post-analysis software for immune sequencing data. Study observations and caveats: Four or five TRBV segments, TRBV5-6, TRBV5-1 and TRBV20-1 among them, were found more frequent in patients than controls.

The CDR3 runs to 15 residues. Trimming took 0 bases from V and 6 from J, leaving 13 bases between them. Germline loops: CDR1 SGHKS, CDR2 YYEKEE (reference sequence). In this sample, this clonotype turned up once. The antigen is unknown. Each TCR beta cDNA library carried unique molecular identifiers. TCRdb ran MiXCR on the PCR reads and lists one entry per CDR3 protein. This table holds hundreds of thousands of distinct CDR3 sequences, around 64% found once. This receptor was identified in a girl aged 2 to 10 with multiple sclerosis. Sequenced material: blood. The V call is TRBV5-5, the J call TRBJ2-1, with D possibly matching TRBD1 (5 bases). For the CDR3, the DNA is TGTGCCAGCAGCTTGGGGTCCTCTAGGGGCAATGAGCAGTTCTTC. Translated, it gives CASSLGSSRGNEQFF.